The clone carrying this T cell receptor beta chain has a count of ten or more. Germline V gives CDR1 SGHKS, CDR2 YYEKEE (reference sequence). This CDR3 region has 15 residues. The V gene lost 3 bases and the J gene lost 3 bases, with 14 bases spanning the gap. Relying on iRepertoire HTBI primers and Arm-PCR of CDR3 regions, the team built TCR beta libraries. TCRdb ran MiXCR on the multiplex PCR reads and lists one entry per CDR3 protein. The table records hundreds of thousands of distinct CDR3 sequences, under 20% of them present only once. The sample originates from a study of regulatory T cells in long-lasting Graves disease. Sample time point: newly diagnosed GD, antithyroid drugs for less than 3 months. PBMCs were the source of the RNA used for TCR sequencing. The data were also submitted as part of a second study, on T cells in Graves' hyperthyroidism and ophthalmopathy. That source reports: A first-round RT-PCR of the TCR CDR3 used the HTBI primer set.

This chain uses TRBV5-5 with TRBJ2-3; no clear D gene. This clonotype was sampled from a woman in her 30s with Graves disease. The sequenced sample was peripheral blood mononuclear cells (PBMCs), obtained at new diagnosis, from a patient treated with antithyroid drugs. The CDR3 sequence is CASSSNSYQTDTQYF. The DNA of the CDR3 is TGTGCCAGCAGCTCCAACAGCTACCAGACAGATACGCAGTATTTT.